This T cell receptor (beta chain) was captured by sequencing in a study of radiation and T cells in renal cell carcinoma. Study conclusions and caveats: Without pretreatment biopsies, baseline tumor clonotype presence was undetermined. Irradiated tumors had higher TCR clonality than control tumors.

Treatment specified: 15 Gy SBRT to primary tumor, nephrectomy 4 weeks later. Method: immunoSEQ multiplex PCR; TCRdb's copy keeps in-frame clones and lacks some. This table holds around 15,000 clones, 64% found once. The germline V gene encodes CDR1 LNHDA and CDR2 SQIVND (reference sequence). After removal of 7 bases from V and 2 bases from J, the junction contained 4 bases not matched to a gene. There are 14 residues in the CDR3. This clone has more than one count but fewer than ten. Its specificity is unknown. The chain couples TRBV19 to TRBJ1-5; 8 bases line up with TRBD1. Source: tumor tissue, taken from a patient whose treatment included radiotherapy and nephrectomy. The TCR was taken from a woman between 65 and 79 years old with renal cell carcinoma. The CDR3 here is CASTAGQGNQPQHF. The CDR3 DNA reads TGTGCCAGTACCGCGGGACAGGGCAATCAGCCCCAGCATTTT.